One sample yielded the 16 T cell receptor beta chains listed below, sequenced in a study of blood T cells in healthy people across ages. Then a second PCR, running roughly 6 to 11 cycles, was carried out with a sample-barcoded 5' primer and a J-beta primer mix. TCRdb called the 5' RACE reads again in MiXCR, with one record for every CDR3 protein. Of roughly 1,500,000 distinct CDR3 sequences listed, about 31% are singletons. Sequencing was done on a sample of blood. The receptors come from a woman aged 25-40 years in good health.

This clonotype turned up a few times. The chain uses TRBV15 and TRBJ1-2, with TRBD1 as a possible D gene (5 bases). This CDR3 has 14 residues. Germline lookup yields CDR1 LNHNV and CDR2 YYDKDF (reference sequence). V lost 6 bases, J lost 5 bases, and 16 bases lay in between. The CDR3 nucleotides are TGTGCCACCAGGGACGGACAAGAACTATATGGCTACACCTTC. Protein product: CATRDGQELYGYTF.

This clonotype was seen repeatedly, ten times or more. The CDR3 DNA reads as TGTGCCAGCAGACGGACAGGGGATCTCGAGCAGTACTTC. Translated, it gives CASRRTGDLEQYF. V is TRBV6-2 or TRBV6-3 and J is TRBJ2-7, with 9 bases matching TRBD1. CDR3 size: 13 residues. V lost 6 bases, J lost 6 bases, and 6 bases stayed unmatched. CDR1 is MNHEY and CDR2 is SVGEGT in the germline V gene.

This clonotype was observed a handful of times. The CDR3 sequence: CASSQEIGEQFF. CDR3 bases: TGCGCCAGCAGCCAAGAGATCGGTGAGCAGTTCTTC. The chain has TRBV4-1 and TRBJ2-1; no firm D call. The CDR3 is made up of 12 amino acids. Germline values: CDR1 MGHRA, CDR2 YSYEKL. Deletions cut 0 bases from V and 9 bases from J, with 6 bases between.

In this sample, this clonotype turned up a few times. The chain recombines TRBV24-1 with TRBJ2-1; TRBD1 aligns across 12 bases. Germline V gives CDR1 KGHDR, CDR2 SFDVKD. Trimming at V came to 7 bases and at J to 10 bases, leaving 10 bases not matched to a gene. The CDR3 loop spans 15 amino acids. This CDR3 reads CATRAGTGGPGEQFF. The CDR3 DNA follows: TGTGCCACCAGGGCCGGGACAGGGGGCCCAGGCGAGCAGTTCTTC.

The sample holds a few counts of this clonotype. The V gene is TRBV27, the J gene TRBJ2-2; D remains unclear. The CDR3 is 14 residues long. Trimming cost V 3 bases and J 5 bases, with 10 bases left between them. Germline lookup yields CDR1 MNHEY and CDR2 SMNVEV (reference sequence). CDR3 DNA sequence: TGTGCCAGCAGTTTTGGCCAACAGACCGGGGAGCTGTTTTTT. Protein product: CASSFGQQTGELFF.

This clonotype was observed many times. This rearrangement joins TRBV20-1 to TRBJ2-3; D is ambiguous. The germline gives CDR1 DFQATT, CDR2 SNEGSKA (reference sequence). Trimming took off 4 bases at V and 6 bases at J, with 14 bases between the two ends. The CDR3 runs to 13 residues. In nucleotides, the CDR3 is TGCAGTGCTATCCCTACCGTGGGGGATACGCAGTATTTT. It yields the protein CSAIPTVGDTQYF.

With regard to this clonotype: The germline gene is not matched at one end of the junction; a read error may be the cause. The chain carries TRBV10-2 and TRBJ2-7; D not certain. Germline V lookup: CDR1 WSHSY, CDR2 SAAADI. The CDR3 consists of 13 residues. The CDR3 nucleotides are TGCGCCAGCAGGGAGTCGACCACCTACGAGCAGTACTTC. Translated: CASRESTTYEQYF.

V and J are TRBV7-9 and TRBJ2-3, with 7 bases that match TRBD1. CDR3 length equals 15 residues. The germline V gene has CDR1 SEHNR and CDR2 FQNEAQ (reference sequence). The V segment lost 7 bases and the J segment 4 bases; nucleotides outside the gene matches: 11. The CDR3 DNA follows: TGTGCCAGCATCCCCTTGGGACAGAAGTCAGATACGCAGTATTTT. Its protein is CASIPLGQKSDTQYF. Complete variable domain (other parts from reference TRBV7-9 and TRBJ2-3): DTGVSQNPRHKITKRGQNVTFRCDPISEHNRLYWYRQTLGQGPEFLTYFQNEAQLEKSRLLSDRFSAERPKGSFSTLEIQRTEQGDSAMYLCASIPLGQKSDTQYFGPGTRLTVL.

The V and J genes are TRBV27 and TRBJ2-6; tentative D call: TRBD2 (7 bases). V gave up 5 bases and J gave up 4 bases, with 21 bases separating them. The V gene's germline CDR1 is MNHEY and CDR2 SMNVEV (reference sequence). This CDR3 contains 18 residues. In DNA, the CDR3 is TGTGCCAGCAGTCCGGGGGGACACCTCGTTTACGGGGCCAACGTCCTGACTTTC. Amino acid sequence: CASSPGGHLVYGANVLTF.

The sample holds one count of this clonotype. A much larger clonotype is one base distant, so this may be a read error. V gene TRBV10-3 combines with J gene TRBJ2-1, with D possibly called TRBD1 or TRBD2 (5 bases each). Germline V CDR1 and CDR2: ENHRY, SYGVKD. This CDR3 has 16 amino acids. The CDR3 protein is CAIRESDSRAGNEQFF. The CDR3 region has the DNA TGTGCCATCCGTGAGTCAGACAGCCGGGCGGGTAATGAGCAGTTCTTC.

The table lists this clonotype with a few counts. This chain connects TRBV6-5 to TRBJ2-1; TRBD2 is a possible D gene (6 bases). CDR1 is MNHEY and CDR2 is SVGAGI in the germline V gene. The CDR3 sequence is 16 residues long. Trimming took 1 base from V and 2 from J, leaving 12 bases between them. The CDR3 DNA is TGTGCCAGCAGTTACTTTATCGGGGGAACCTACAATGAGCAGTTCTTC. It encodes CASSYFIGGTYNEQFF.

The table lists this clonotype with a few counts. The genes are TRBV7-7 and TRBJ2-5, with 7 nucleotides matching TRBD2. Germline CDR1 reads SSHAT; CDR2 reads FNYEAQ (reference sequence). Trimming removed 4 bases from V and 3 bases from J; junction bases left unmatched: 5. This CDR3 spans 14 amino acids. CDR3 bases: TGTGCCAGCAGCTCCGGGACTATCAAAGAGACCCAGTACTTC. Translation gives CASSSGTIKETQYF.

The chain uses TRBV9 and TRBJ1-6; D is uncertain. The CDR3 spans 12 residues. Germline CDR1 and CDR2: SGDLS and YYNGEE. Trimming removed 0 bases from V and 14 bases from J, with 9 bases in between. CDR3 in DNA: TGTGCCAGCAGCGTAGAAAGCAGGACCCTCCACTTT. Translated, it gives CASSVESRTLHF.

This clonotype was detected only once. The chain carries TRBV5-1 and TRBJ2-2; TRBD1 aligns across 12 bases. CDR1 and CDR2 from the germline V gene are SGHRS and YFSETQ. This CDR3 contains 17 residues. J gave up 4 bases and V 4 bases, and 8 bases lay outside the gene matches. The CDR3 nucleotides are TGCGCCAGCAGCGGCGGGACAGGGGGCGCGGTCACCGGGGAGCTGTTTTTT. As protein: CASSGGTGGAVTGELFF.

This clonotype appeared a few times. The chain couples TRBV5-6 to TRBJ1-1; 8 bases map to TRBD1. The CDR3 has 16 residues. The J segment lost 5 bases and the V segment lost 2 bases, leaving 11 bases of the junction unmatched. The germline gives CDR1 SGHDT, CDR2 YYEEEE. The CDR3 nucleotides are TGTGCCAGCAGCTTTGGGCAGGGGGCATCGGGGACTGAAGCTTTCTTT. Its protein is CASSFGQGASGTEAFF.

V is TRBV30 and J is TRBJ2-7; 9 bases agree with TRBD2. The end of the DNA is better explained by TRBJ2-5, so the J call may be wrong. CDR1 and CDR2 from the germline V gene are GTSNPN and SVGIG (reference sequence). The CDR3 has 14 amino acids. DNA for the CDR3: TGTGCCTGGAGTGTGACTAGCGGAGGCGAGACCCAGTACTTC. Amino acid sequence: CAWSVTSGGETQYF.